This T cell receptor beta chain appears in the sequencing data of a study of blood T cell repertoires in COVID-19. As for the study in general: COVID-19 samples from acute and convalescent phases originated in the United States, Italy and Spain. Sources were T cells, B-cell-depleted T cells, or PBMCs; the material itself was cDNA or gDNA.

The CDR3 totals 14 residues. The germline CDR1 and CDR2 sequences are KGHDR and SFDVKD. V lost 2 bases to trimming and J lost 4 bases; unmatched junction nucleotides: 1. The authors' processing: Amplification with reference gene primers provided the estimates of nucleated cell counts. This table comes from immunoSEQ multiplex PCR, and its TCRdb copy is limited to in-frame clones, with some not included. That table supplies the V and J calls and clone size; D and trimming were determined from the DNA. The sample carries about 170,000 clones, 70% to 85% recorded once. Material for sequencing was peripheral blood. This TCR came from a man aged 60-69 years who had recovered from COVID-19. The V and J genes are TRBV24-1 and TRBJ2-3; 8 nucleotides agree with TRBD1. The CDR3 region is CATSDSTGADTQYF. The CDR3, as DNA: TGTGCCACCAGTGATTCGACAGGGGCAGATACGCAGTATTTT.